The 5 T cell receptor beta chains given below trace back to one sample, sequenced in a study of blood T cell repertoires in COVID-19. Clones were sequenced by immunoSEQ multiplex PCR, and TCRdb holds only the in-frame ones, with some missing. The sample lists about 160,000 clones, approximately 80% occurring once. Material: peripheral blood. Receptors were obtained from a man in his sixties with acute or convalescent COVID-19.

The chain uses TRBV7-2 and TRBJ1-2, with TRBD1 identical over 8 bases. J gave up 4 bases and V 5 bases, and 12 bases lay outside the gene matches. The V gene's germline CDR1 is SGHTA and CDR2 FQGNSA. The CDR3 length is 16 residues. This CDR3 reads CASSPRRQGSAYGYTF. The CDR3 DNA is TGTGCCAGCAGCCCGAGGAGACAGGGGTCGGCCTATGGCTACACCTTC. Drawing the rest from reference TRBV7-2 and TRBJ1-2, the complete variable domain is GAGVSQSPSNKVTEKGKDVELRCDPISGHTALYWYRQSLGQGLEFLIYFQGNSAPDKSGLPSDRFSAERTGGSVSTLTIQRTQQEDSAVYLCASSPRRQGSAYGYTFGSGTRLTVV.

The chain combines TRBV12-3 or TRBV12-4 with TRBJ2-3; D uncertain. The CDR3 length is 12 residues. V was cut by 4 bases and J by 1 base, with 3 bases left in between. Here the CDR3 reads CASSSGTDTQYF. The CDR3 coding sequence is TGTGCCAGCAGTTCGGGCACAGATACGCAGTATTTT.

The CDR3 DNA is TGTGCCAGCAGCCACATAAGACAGGGGTGGAACGTCCTGACTTTC. Translated, it gives CASSHIRQGWNVLTF. This chain connects TRBV5-6 to TRBJ2-6; the match to TRBD1 covers 8 bases. The CDR3 is 15 residues long. Germline V gene lookup returns CDR1 SGHDT and CDR2 YYEEEE. Trimming cost V 4 bases and J 10 bases; bases outside gene matches: 10.

This chain joins TRBV11-3 and TRBJ2-1; TRBD2 aligns across 12 bases. The CDR3 has 16 amino acids. With 5 bases clipped from V and 3 bases from J, the junction kept 5 bases outside the gene matches. CDR1 SGHNT and CDR2 YENEEA come from the germline V gene. The CDR3: CASSPRTSGNYNEQFF. The CDR3 bases are TGTGCCAGCAGCCCAAGGACTAGCGGGAACTACAATGAGCAGTTCTTC.

This clone was detected only once. The chain employs TRBV19 and TRBJ1-1; D is possibly TRBD1 (6 bases). CDR1 is LNHDA, CDR2 SQIVND, per germline (reference sequence). The CDR3 is 15 residues long. Trimming took off 5 bases at V and 0 bases at J, with 13 bases between the two ends. CDR3 protein: CASSPIGQMNTEAFF. The CDR3 DNA follows: TGTGCCAGTAGTCCGATTGGACAGATGAACACTGAAGCTTTCTTT.